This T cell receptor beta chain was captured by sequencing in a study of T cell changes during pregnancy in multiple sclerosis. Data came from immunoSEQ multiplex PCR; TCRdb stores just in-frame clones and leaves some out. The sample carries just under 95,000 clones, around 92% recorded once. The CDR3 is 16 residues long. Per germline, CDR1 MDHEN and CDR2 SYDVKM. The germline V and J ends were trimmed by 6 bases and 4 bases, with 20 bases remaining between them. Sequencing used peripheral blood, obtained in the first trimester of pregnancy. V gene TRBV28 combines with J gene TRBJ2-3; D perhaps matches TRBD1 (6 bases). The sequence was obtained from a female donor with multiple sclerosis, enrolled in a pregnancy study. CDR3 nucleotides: TGTGCCAGCAGCTCCAGACAGGTCCGTCCGGCAGATACGCAGTATTTT. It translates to CASSSRQVRPADTQYF. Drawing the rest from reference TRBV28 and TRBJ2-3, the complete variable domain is DVKVTQSSRYLVKRTGEKVFLECVQDMDHENMFWYRQDPGLGLRLIYFSYDVKMKEKGDIPEGYSVSREKKERFSLILESASTNQTSMYLCASSSRQVRPADTQYFGPGTRLTVL.